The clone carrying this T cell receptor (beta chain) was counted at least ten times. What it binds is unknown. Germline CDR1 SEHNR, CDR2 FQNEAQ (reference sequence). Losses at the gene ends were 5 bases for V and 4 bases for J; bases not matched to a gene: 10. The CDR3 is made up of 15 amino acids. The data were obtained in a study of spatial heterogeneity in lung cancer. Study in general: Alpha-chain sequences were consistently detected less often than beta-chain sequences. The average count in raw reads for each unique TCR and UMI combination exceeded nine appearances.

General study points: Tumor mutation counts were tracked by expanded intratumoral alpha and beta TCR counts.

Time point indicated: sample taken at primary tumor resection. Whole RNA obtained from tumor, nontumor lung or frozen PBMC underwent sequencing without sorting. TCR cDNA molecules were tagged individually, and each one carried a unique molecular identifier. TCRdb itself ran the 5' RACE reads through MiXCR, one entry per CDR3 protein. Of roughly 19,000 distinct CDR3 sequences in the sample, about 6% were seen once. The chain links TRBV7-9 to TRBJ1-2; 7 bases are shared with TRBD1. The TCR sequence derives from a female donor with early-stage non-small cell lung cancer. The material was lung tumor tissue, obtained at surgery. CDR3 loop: CASSVGGQQSYGYTF. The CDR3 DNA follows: TGTGCCAGCAGCGTGGGGGGACAGCAGTCCTATGGCTACACCTTC.